The 24 T cell receptor beta chains below come from one sample, sequenced in a study of prognosis after radiotherapy for stage I lung cancer. By two-round multiplex PCR, the TCR beta CDR3 was amplified from genomic DNA. TRBV and TRBJ genes each had their own specific primers in first-round PCR. Via MiXCR, TCRdb re-called the multiplex PCR reads, giving one row per CDR3 protein. The data show 30,000 to 40,000 distinct CDR3 sequences, 30% to 35% seen once. The input for sequencing was PBMCs, taken before or after stereotactic body radiation therapy (not recorded which). The receptor source for this set is a donor older than 45 with non-small cell lung cancer.

CDR3 residues: CASSIFRGGNTEAFF. CDR3 DNA: TGTGCCAGCAGCATTTTCAGGGGAGGGAACACTGAAGCTTTCTTT. The rearrangement links TRBV5-5 to TRBJ1-1; the D gene is possibly TRBD1 (6 bases). Germline-derived CDR1 and CDR2 are SGHKS and YYEKEE (reference sequence). Deletions cut 4 bases from V and 1 base from J, with 14 bases between. This CDR3 has 15 residues.

In this sample, this clonotype turned up many times. V gene TRBV20-1 combines with J gene TRBJ1-6; the D gene is possibly TRBD1 (5 bases). V dropped 3 bases and J dropped 4 bases, with 13 bases sitting between them. Per germline, CDR1 DFQATT and CDR2 SNEGSKA (reference sequence). This CDR3 region has 15 residues. The CDR3 nucleotides are TGCAGTGCTAGTGGTCCGGGGGTTTATAATTCACCCCTCCACTTT. Translation gives CSASGPGVYNSPLHF.

The sample holds many counts of this clonotype. The J gene is TRBJ2-6, the V gene TRBV4-2, with TRBD1 as a possible D gene (6 bases). Trimming stripped 1 base from V and 0 bases from J, with 10 bases between. This CDR3 contains 17 residues. Germline lookup yields CDR1 LGHNA and CDR2 YNFKEQ. CDR3 region: CASSQGQESSGANVLTF. CDR3 in DNA: TGTGCCAGCAGCCAAGGACAGGAAAGCTCTGGGGCCAACGTCCTGACTTTC.

At least ten counts were recorded for this clonotype. V and J are TRBV20-1 and TRBJ2-2, with TRBD1 matching over 8 bases. CDR3 length: 16 amino acids. Germline CDR1 is DFQATT and CDR2 is SNEGSKA (reference sequence). J gave up 4 bases and V 7 bases, and 14 bases lay outside the gene matches. CDR3 DNA sequence: TGCAGTGTTCTGGACAGGGCGGGTTCGAGCACCGGGGAGCTGTTTTTT. Translated, it gives CSVLDRAGSSTGELFF.

This clonotype was counted many times. CDR3 nucleotide sequence: TGTGCCAGCAGCGTTCAGGGGAATCGGTATGGCTACACCTTC. Protein sequence: CASSVQGNRYGYTF. The V call is TRBV9, the J call TRBJ1-2, with D possibly matching TRBD1 (6 bases). Per the germline V gene, CDR1 is SGDLS and CDR2 is YYNGEE. This CDR3 has 14 amino acids. V was trimmed by 2 bases and J by 5 bases, leaving 13 bases between them.

Turning to this clonotype: A far larger clone lies a single base away; this is likely a read error. The chain employs TRBV5-8 and TRBJ2-7; no clear D gene. Germline V gives CDR1 SGHTS, CDR2 YDEGEE. The V end lost 2 bases, the J end lost 2 bases, and 11 bases lay between the germline ends. The CDR3 is 14 residues long. This chain's CDR3 is CASSFLGFPYEQYF. The CDR3 bases are TGTGCCAGCAGCTTCCTAGGGTTCCCCTACGAGCAGTACTTC.

Of note for this clonotype: One end of the junction is discordant with germline, which a read error may explain. The V gene is TRBV9, the J gene TRBJ2-1; a possible D gene is TRBD1 (5 bases). CDR3 length: 15 amino acids. From germline, CDR1 is SGDLS and CDR2 YYNGEE. The CDR3 DNA reads as TGTGCCAGCAGCGTGATCCTGAGTCCGGACAATGAGCAGTCCTTC. Amino acids: CASSVILSPDNEQSF.

This clonotype showed up many times. The chain carries TRBV4-2 and TRBJ2-7; D call uncertain. From germline, CDR1 is LGHNA and CDR2 YNFKEQ. The V end was cut by 0 bases, the J end by 4 bases, with 10 bases between. The CDR3 consists of 14 residues. CDR3 protein: CASSQDQAGYEQYF. Written as DNA, the CDR3 is TGTGCCAGCAGCCAAGATCAAGCAGGTTACGAGCAGTACTTC.

This clonotype was recorded many times. The chain recombines TRBV2 with TRBJ1-4; D is uncertain. CDR1 is SNHLY and CDR2 is FYNNEI in the germline V gene. CDR3 length equals 14 residues. The germline V and J ends were trimmed by 6 bases and 3 bases, with 11 bases remaining between them. The CDR3 is CASSLRSPNEKLFF. DNA of the CDR3: TGTGCCAGCAGCCTCAGAAGTCCTAATGAAAAACTGTTTTTT. The full variable domain, completed using reference TRBV2 and TRBJ1-4, is EPEVTQTPSHQVTQMGQEVILRCVPISNHLYFYWYRQILGQKVEFLVSFYNNEISEKSEIFDDQFSVERPDGSNFTLKIRSTKLEDSAMYFCASSLRSPNEKLFFGSGTQLSVL.

There are many counts of this clonotype. The chain is built from TRBV2 and TRBJ1-2; unclear D gene. CDR3 size: 12 residues. The germline V and J ends were trimmed by 5 bases and 4 bases, with 8 bases remaining between them. Germline CDR1 SNHLY, CDR2 FYNNEI. The CDR3 sequence is CASSRDLYGYTF. The CDR3 DNA follows: TGTGCCAGCAGTAGAGACCTCTATGGCTACACCTTC. Full variable domain (missing parts from reference TRBV2 and TRBJ1-2): EPEVTQTPSHQVTQMGQEVILRCVPISNHLYFYWYRQILGQKVEFLVSFYNNEISEKSEIFDDQFSVERPDGSNFTLKIRSTKLEDSAMYFCASSRDLYGYTFGSGTRLTVV.

This clonotype was seen ten or more times. J is TRBJ2-2 and V is TRBV12-3 or TRBV12-4, with D possibly TRBD2 on 5 matching bases. CDR3 length: 16 residues. V gave up 3 bases and J gave up 3 bases, with 14 bases separating them. CDR3 sequence reads: CASSFGVAIDTGELFF. CDR3 nucleotide sequence: TGTGCCAGCAGTTTTGGGGTAGCGATTGACACCGGGGAGCTGTTTTTT.

The sample holds many counts of this clonotype. The V and J genes are TRBV12-3 or TRBV12-4 and TRBJ2-2; tentatively, D is TRBD1 (6 bases). Deletions cut 3 bases from V and 3 bases from J, with 14 bases between. The CDR3 loop spans 16 amino acids. The CDR3: CASSFRPGVYTGELFF. The CDR3 bases are TGTGCCAGCAGTTTCCGCCCAGGGGTCTACACCGGGGAGCTGTTTTTT.

This clonotype was picked up many times. The chain joins TRBV6-2 or TRBV6-3 to TRBJ2-7, with a weak D call TRBD1 (6 bases). V lost 7 bases and J 7 bases, leaving 23 bases between the germline ends. The CDR3 totals 15 residues. CDR1 and CDR2 from the germline V gene are MNHEY and SVGEGT. The DNA of the CDR3 is TGTGCCAGCATCGACTCAACCTCGGGACACCTTGAGCAGTACTTC. This codes for CASIDSTSGHLEQYF.

This clonotype was detected ten times or more. At one end, the junction sequence differs from germline, possibly due to a read error. This chain uses TRBV7-7 with TRBJ2-7; the D is unclear. The CDR3 totals 14 residues. Germline V gene lookup returns CDR1 SSHAT and CDR2 FNYEAQ (reference sequence). The CDR3 spells CASSSSDGTYEQYF. The CDR3 DNA reads TGTGCTAGCAGCAGCTCGGACGGTACCTACGAGCAGTACTTC. Combining the CDR3 with reference TRBV7-7 and TRBJ2-7 gives the whole variable domain GAGVSQSPRYKVTKRGQDVTLRCDPISSHATLYWYQQALGQGPEFLTYFNYEAQPDKSGLPSDRFSAERPEGSISTLTIQRTEQRDSAMYRCASSSSDGTYEQYFGPGTRLTVT.

In its sample, this clonotype was seen many times. The chain uses TRBV5-5 and TRBJ1-5; D possibly corresponds to TRBD1 (6 bases). CDR1 is SGHKS and CDR2 is YYEKEE in the germline V gene (reference sequence). The CDR3 runs to 15 residues. V gave up 0 bases and J gave up 3 bases, with 10 bases separating them. The CDR3 is CASSLAWTDNQPQHF. The CDR3 nucleotides are TGTGCCAGCAGCTTGGCGTGGACAGACAATCAGCCCCAGCATTTT.

This clonotype was observed at least ten times. The rearrangement joins TRBV7-3 to TRBJ2-3, with D perhaps TRBD2 (6 bases). The germline V and J ends were trimmed by 2 bases and 0 bases, with 15 bases remaining between them. Looked up from germline, CDR1 is SGHTA and CDR2 is FQGTGA. This CDR3 has 17 residues. The chain's CDR3 is CASSLYGGTTSTDTQYF. The DNA of the CDR3 is TGTGCCAGCAGCTTATATGGGGGGACGACTAGCACAGATACGCAGTATTTT.

This CDR3 reads CASRKGDRGHFSNYGYTF. As DNA, the CDR3 is TGTGCCAGCAGGAAGGGAGACAGGGGGCATTTTTCAAACTATGGCTACACCTTC. The chain has TRBV6-1 and TRBJ1-2, with TRBD1 matching 10 bases. Germline loops: CDR1 MNHNS, CDR2 SASEGT. V lost 6 bases to trimming and J lost 2 bases; unmatched junction nucleotides: 15. The CDR3 has 18 amino acids.

V and J are TRBV6-1 and TRBJ2-7, with D unresolved. This CDR3 is 13 amino acids long. V shed 10 bases and J shed 6 bases, with 19 bases lying between them. Germline CDR1 MNHNS, CDR2 SASEGT. DNA for the CDR3: TGTGCCATCTCTGCCTGTACTCACCGCGAGCAGTACTTC. It encodes CAISACTHREQYF.

The CDR3 coding sequence is TGTGCCTGGAGTGCTGTATGGGACAGGGGCTACGAGCAGTACTTC. It encodes CAWSAVWDRGYEQYF. The chain recombines TRBV30 with TRBJ2-7; 10 nucleotides agree with TRBD1. V was clipped by 1 base and J by 3 bases; unmatched bases: 6. This CDR3 comprises 15 residues. Germline CDR1 and CDR2: GTSNPN and SVGIG (reference sequence).

Details on this clonotype: A read error may be the cause here, since a much bigger clone is one base away. This rearrangement joins TRBV18 to TRBJ2-3; D remains ambiguous. The germline V gene encodes CDR1 KGHSH and CDR2 LQKENI. The CDR3 contains 15 residues. The germline V and J ends were trimmed by 6 bases and 6 bases, with 19 bases remaining between them. The CDR3 region is CASSTRSESLDTQYF. In nucleotides, the CDR3 is TGTGCCAGCTCGACGAGGTCAGAATCCTTGGATACGCAGTATTTT.

This clonotype was observed a few times. A read error likely explains this, since a far larger clone differs by one base. The CDR3 coding sequence is TGTGCCAGCAGCTTATTTGTTAATCTGGGCCCAAAGGACGAGCAGTACTTC. Translating gives CASSLFVNLGPKDEQYF. This chain uses TRBV7-2 with TRBJ2-7; no definite D call. Germline CDR1 reads SGHTA; CDR2 reads FQGNSA. The CDR3 totals 17 residues. V gave up 2 bases and J gave up 5 bases, with 22 bases separating them. The full variable domain, its missing parts supplied by reference TRBV7-2 and TRBJ2-7, is GAGVSQSPSNKVTEKGKDVELRCDPISGHTALYWYRQSLGQGLEFLIYFQGNSAPDKSGLPSDRFSAERTGGSVSTLTIQRTQQEDSAVYLCASSLFVNLGPKDEQYFGPGTRLTVT.

This chain joins TRBV6-1 and TRBJ2-7, with D possibly being TRBD2 (7 bases). Germline lookup yields CDR1 MNHNS and CDR2 SASEGT. Trimming stripped 5 bases from V and 6 bases from J, with 23 bases between. The CDR3 sequence is 16 residues long. This CDR3 is CASSKGEVRGGGEQYF. The CDR3 DNA is TGTGCCAGCAGTAAGGGGGAGGTTCGGGGCGGGGGCGAGCAGTACTTC.

In its sample, this clonotype was seen once. This chain connects TRBV5-8 to TRBJ2-3; 7 nucleotides align to TRBD1. V was pared by 4 bases and J by 0 bases, with 5 bases of the junction left unmatched. Germline V CDR1 and CDR2: SGHTS, YDEGEE. CDR3 size: 15 residues. CDR3 bases: TGTGCCAGCAGCAACAGGGGAGTAAGCACAGATACGCAGTATTTT. Its translation: CASSNRGVSTDTQYF. The full variable domain, completed using reference TRBV5-8 and TRBJ2-3, is EAGVTQSPTHLIKTRGQQATLRCSPISGHTSVYWYQQALGLGLQFLLWYDEGEERNRGNFPPRFSGRQFPNYSSELNVNALELEDSALYLCASSNRGVSTDTQYFGPGTRLTVL.

The table lists this clonotype with a count of one. An end of the junction does not agree with germline; a read error may underlie this. The chain is built from TRBV11-2 and TRBJ2-3; maybe TRBD1 (6 bases). This CDR3 contains 15 residues. CDR1 is SGHAT, CDR2 FQNNGV, per germline. The CDR3 sequence is CASSLPGTLLGWQYF. CDR3 coding DNA: TGTGCAAGCAGCTTACCCGGGACACTGCTTGGGTGGCAGTATTTT. Based on the CDR3 plus reference TRBV11-2 and TRBJ2-3, the full variable domain is EAGVAQSPRYKIIEKRQSVAFWCNPISGHATLYWYQQILGQGPKLLIQFQNNGVVDDSQLPKDRFSAERLKGVDSTLKIQPAKLEDSAVYLCASSLPGTLLGWQYFGPGTRLTVL.